Reported below is one T cell receptor beta chain. V gave up 3 bases and J gave up 1 base, with 10 bases separating them. Germline V gene lookup returns CDR1 SGHRS and CDR2 YFSETQ. The CDR3 has 14 amino acids. TCRdb ran MiXCR on the RT-PCR reads and lists one entry per CDR3 protein. This sample has about 830,000 distinct CDR3 sequences, with around 18% found just once. This specimen comes from a study of response to subunit inactivated influenza vaccine. The chain employs TRBV5-1 and TRBJ1-1, with D possibly being TRBD1 (5 bases). The source of this sequence is a man aged 50 or older who received an inactivated influenza vaccine. This specimen consisted of PBMCs from blood, obtained around 5 days after vaccination. As DNA, the CDR3 is TGCGCCAGCAGCTGGGGCTGGGGGAACACTGAAGCTTTCTTT. It yields the protein CASSWGWGNTEAFF.